This paragraph covers one TCR beta chain sequence. Germline loops: CDR1 SEHNR, CDR2 FQNEAQ (reference sequence). The length of the CDR3 is 14 residues. V was shortened by 4 bases and J by 8 bases, with 12 bases between the two germline ends. Semi-nested PCR with Nested Universal Primer A followed constant-region reverse priming of full-length variable regions. Each CDR3 protein is one row after TCRdb ran MiXCR on the 5' RACE reads. The sample carries over 50,000 distinct CDR3 sequences, 24% recorded once. The TCR comes from a female donor with breast cancer. The rearrangement uses TRBV7-9 and TRBJ2-6; unclear D gene. Sequenced: tumor-infiltrating naive CD4+ T cells sorted from the breast tumor. Subset noted: naive CD4+ T cells, CD4+CD45RA+CD25-. The CDR3 sequence is CASSWSSQTNVLTF. Written as DNA, the CDR3 is TGTGCCAGCAGCTGGTCAAGTCAGACCAACGTCCTGACTTTC.